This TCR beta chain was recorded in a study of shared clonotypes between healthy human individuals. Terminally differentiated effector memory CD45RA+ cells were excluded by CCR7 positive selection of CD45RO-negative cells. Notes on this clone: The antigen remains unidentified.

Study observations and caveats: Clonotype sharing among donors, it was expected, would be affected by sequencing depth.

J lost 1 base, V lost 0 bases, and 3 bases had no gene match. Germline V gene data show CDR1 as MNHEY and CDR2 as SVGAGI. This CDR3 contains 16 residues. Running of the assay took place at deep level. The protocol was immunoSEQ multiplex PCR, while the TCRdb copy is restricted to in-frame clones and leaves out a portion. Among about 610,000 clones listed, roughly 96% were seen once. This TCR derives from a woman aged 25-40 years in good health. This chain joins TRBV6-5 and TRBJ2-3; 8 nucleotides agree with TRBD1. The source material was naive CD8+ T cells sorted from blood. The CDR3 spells CASSYSDREGTDTQYF. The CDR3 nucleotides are TGTGCCAGCAGTTACTCGGACAGGGAAGGCACAGATACGCAGTATTTT.